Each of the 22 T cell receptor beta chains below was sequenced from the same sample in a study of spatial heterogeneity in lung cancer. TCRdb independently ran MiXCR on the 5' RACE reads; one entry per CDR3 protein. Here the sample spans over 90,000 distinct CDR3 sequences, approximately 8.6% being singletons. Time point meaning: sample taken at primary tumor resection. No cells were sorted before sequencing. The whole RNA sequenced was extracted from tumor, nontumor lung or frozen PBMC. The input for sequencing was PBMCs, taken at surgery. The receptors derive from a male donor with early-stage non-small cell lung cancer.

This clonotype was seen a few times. DNA of the CDR3: TGTGCCAGCAGCGCCGGGAGAGGGGGACGGATCCAAGAGACCCAGTACTTC. Translating it yields CASSAGRGGRIQETQYF. The chain recombines TRBV9 with TRBJ2-5, with D perhaps TRBD1 or TRBD2 (6 bases each). The ends were cut back, 3 bases at V and 1 base at J, with 19 bases in the middle. CDR3 size: 17 residues. Germline V gives CDR1 SGDLS, CDR2 YYNGEE.

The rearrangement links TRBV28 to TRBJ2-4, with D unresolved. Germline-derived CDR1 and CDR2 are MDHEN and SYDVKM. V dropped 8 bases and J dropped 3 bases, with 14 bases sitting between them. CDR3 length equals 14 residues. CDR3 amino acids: CASSGKGVKNIQYF. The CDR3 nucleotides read TGTGCCAGCTCTGGAAAGGGCGTCAAAAACATTCAGTACTTC.

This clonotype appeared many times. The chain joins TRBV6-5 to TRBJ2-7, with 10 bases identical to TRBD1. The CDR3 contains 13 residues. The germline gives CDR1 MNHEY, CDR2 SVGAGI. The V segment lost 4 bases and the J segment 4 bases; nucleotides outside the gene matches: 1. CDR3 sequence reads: CASSWTGGYEQYF. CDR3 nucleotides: TGTGCCAGCAGTTGGACAGGGGGGTACGAGCAGTACTTC.

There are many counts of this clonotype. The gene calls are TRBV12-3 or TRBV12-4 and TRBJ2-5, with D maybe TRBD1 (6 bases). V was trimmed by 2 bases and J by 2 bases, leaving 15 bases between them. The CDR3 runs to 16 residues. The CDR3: CASSLSGEGEQETQYF. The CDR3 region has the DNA TGTGCCAGCAGTTTATCGGGCGAGGGGGAGCAAGAGACCCAGTACTTC.

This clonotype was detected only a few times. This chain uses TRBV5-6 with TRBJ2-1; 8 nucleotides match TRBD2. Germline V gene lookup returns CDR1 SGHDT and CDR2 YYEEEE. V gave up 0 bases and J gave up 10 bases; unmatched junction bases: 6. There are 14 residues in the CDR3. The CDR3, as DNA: TGTGCCAGCAGCTTGGCGGGAGGGCCGCGAGAGCAGTTCTTC. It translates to CASSLAGGPREQFF.

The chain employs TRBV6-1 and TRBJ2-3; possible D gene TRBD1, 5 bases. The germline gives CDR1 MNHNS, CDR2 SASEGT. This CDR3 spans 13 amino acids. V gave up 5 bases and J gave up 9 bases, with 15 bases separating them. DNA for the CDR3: TGTGCCAGCAGTCCCCGGACACCCCAGACGCAGTATTTT. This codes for CASSPRTPQTQYF.

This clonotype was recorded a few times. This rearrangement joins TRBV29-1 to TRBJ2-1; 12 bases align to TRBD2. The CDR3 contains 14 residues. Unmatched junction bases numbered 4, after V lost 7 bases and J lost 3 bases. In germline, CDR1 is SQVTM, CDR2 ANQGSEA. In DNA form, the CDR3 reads TGCAGCGCCGCGGGACTAGCGGGCTACAATGAGCAGTTCTTC. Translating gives CSAAGLAGYNEQFF.

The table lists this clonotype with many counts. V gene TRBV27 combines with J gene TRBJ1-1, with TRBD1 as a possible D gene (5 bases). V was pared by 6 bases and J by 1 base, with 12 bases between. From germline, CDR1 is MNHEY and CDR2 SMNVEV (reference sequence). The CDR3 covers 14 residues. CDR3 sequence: CASSLSGGNTEAFF. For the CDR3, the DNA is TGTGCCAGCAGCCTGTCCGGGGGGAACACTGAAGCTTTCTTT.

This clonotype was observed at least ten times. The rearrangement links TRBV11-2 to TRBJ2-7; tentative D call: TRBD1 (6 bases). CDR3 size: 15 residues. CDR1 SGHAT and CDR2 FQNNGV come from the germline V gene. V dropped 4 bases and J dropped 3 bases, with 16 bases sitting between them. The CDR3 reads CASSYRQATFYEQYF. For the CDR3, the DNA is TGTGCCAGCAGCTACCGACAGGCGACCTTCTACGAGCAGTACTTC.

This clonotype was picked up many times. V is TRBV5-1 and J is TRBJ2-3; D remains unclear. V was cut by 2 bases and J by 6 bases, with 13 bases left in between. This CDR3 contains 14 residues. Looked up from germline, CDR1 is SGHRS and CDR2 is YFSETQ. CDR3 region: CASSFSGPADTQYF. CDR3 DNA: TGCGCCAGCAGCTTCTCGGGCCCGGCCGATACGCAGTATTTT. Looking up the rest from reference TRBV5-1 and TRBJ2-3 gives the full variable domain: KAGVTQTPRYLIKTRGQQVTLSCSPISGHRSVSWYQQTPGQGLQFLFEYFSETQRNKGNFPGRFSGRQFSNSRSEMNVSTLELGDSALYLCASSFSGPADTQYFGPGTRLTVL.

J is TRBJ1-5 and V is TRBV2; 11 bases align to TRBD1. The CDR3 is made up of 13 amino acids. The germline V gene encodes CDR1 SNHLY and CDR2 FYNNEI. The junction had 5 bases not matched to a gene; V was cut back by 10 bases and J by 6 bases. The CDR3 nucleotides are TGTGCCACCGGTGGGACAGGGGGTCAGCCCCAGCATTTT. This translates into CATGGTGGQPQHF.

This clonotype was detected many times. The CDR3 bases are TGCGCCAGCAGCTTGGCCCCCACGTGGGACTCCGGGAACACTGAAGCTTTCTTT. Translating it yields CASSLAPTWDSGNTEAFF. V is TRBV5-1 and J is TRBJ1-1; D possibly corresponds to TRBD1 (5 bases). V dropped 0 bases and J dropped 1 base, with 19 bases sitting between them. This CDR3 has 18 amino acids. Germline V lookup: CDR1 SGHRS, CDR2 YFSETQ.

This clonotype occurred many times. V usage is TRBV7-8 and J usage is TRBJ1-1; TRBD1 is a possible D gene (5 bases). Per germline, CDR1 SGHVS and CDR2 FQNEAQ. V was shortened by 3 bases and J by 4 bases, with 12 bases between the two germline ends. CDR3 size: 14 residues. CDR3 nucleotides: TGTGCCAGCAGCTTCGGGGCTTACGGCACTGAAGCTTTCTTT. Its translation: CASSFGAYGTEAFF.

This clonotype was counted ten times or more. The DNA of the CDR3 is TGTGCCAGCAGTCCCTCGGGTTCTGGAAACACCATATATTTT. Translating it yields CASSPSGSGNTIYF. The chain employs TRBV28 and TRBJ1-3; D unclear. The V gene's germline CDR1 is MDHEN and CDR2 SYDVKM. The CDR3 covers 14 residues. Trimming removed 5 bases from V and 1 base from J, with 9 bases in between. The full variable domain, with the rest looked up from reference TRBV28 and TRBJ1-3, is DVKVTQSSRYLVKRTGEKVFLECVQDMDHENMFWYRQDPGLGLRLIYFSYDVKMKEKGDIPEGYSVSREKKERFSLILESASTNQTSMYLCASSPSGSGNTIYFGEGSWLTVV.

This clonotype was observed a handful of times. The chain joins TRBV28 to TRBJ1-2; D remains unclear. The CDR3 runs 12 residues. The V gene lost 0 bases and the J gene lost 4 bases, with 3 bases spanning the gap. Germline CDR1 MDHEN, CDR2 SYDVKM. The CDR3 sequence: CASSLWGYGYTF. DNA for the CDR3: TGTGCCAGCAGTTTATGGGGCTATGGCTACACCTTC.

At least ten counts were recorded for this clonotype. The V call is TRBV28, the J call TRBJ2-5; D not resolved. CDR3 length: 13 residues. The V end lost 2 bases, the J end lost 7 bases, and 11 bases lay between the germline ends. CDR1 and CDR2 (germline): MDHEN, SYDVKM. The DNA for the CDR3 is TGTGCCAGCAGTTTAAGATACGGTGGGACCCAGTACTTC. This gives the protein CASSLRYGGTQYF.

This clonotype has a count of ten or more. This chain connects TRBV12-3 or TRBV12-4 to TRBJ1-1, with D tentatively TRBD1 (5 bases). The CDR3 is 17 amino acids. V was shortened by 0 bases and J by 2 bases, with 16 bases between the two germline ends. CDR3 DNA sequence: TGTGCCAGCAGTTTAGCGTTGACAGCATTTTCCAACACTGAAGCTTTCTTT. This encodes CASSLALTAFSNTEAFF.

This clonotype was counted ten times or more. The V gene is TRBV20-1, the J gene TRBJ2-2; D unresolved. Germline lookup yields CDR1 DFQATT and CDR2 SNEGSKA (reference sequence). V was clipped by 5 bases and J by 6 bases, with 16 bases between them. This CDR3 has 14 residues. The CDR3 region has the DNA TGCAGTGCTGTACTATCCGGGTATTCCGGGGAGCTGTTTTTT. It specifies CSAVLSGYSGELFF.

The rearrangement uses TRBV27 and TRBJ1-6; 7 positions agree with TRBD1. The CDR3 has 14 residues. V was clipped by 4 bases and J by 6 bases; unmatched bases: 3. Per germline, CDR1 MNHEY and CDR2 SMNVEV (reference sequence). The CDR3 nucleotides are TGTGCCAGCAGTTGGGGACAGCCTAATTCACCCCTCCACTTT. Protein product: CASSWGQPNSPLHF.

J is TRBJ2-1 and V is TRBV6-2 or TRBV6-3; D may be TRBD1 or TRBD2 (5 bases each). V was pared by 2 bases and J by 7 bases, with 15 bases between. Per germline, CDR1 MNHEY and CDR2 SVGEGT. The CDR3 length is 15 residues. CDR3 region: CASSYRDPISNEQFF. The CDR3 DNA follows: TGTGCCAGCAGTTACCGGGACCCTATAAGTAATGAGCAGTTCTTC.

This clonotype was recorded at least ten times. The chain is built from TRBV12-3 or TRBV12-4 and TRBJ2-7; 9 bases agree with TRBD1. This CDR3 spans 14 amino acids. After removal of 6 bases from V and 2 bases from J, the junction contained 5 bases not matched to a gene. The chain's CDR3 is CASRETGGTYEQYF. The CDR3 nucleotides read TGTGCCAGCAGGGAGACAGGGGGTACCTACGAGCAGTACTTC.

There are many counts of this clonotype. CDR3 loop: CASTTSGSYNEQFF. The CDR3 DNA sequence: TGTGCCAGCACCACTAGCGGGAGTTACAATGAGCAGTTCTTC. The genes are TRBV5-8 and TRBJ2-1; 11 positions match TRBD2. The CDR3 is 14 residues long. The V gene end was trimmed by 6 bases and the J gene end by 4 bases; junction bases not matched to a gene: 3. Germline CDR1 is SGHTS and CDR2 is YDEGEE.